The entry below describes one T cell receptor beta chain. In the source study's methods: For nucleated cells, counts were estimated from reference gene primer amplification. Profiled with immunoSEQ multiplex PCR; TCRdb holds only in-frame clones, not every one. V, J and clone size were drawn from that table, and D and trimming were deduced from the DNA. Seen here are more than 200,000 clones, nearly 90% observed once, and the top ten hold roughly 10%. The entry originates in a study of blood T cell repertoires in COVID-19. About the study: PBMCs, B-cell-depleted T cells, or T cells provided the cDNA or gDNA that made up the material.

Grouping used clinical history reported by participants in a survey and questionnaire. Recovered participants had two consecutive negative NP/OP PCR tests, healthcare professional clearance, or symptom resolution. After removal of 3 bases from V and 6 bases from J, the junction contained 11 bases not matched to a gene. Germline CDR1 and CDR2: SEHNR and FQNEAQ (reference sequence). The CDR3 contains 16 residues. This receptor was taken from a man under 40 who had recovered from COVID-19. The chain is built from TRBV7-9 and TRBJ2-3; TRBD1 agrees at 8 bases. The sequenced material came from PBMCs or T cells enriched from blood (not recorded which). CDR3 nucleotides: TGTGCCAGCAGCTTCGTCGGGCAGGGGGCCGCGGATACGCAGTATTTT. Its protein is CASSFVGQGAADTQYF.